This TCR beta chain was obtained from a study of regulatory T cells in long-lasting Graves disease. General study points: Persistent Graves' disease cases displayed lower TCR diversity than newly diagnosed ones. Sharing of public clonotypes was greater in persistent patients (more than 2,500) than in new patients (about 970).

Assembly of TCR beta libraries relied on iRepertoire HTBI primers together with Arm-PCR of CDR3 regions. TCRdb re-called the multiplex PCR reads with MiXCR, one entry per CDR3 protein. The sample records approximately 440,000 distinct CDR3 sequences, around 15% being singletons. Indicated time point: newly diagnosed GD, antithyroid drugs for less than 3 months. Generation of the TCR library employed RNA extracted from PBMCs. Trimming cost V 0 bases and J 6 bases, with 8 bases left between them. CDR1 SGDLS and CDR2 YYNGEE come from the germline V gene. The CDR3 runs 13 residues. As regards this clonotype: The target antigen is unknown.

These data were likewise used in another study, on T cells in Graves' hyperthyroidism and ophthalmopathy. That paper states: Most expanded thyroid clonotypes above 0.001 recurred in blood.

The chain recombines TRBV9 with TRBJ2-3; D not resolved. The sample in question was peripheral blood mononuclear cells (PBMCs), obtained at new diagnosis, from a patient treated with antithyroid drugs. The clonotype comes from a man in his forties with Graves disease. CDR3 sequence: CASSVGSKDTQYF. The CDR3 region has the DNA TGTGCCAGCAGCGTAGGGTCGAAGGATACGCAGTATTTT.